This T cell receptor beta chain was captured in a study of T cells in Graves' hyperthyroidism and ophthalmopathy. Overall study: Blood from the periphery was taken at initial diagnosis, before any treatment.

Overall study findings and caveats: Separation of ophthalmopathy from stable hyperthyroidism was achieved by a 13 V-J model.

Using RNA transcripts as the source, TCR beta CDR3 regions were amplified. The HTBI primer set drove a first-round RT-PCR of the TCR CDR3. TCRdb re-analysed the multiplex PCR reads in MiXCR, keeping a single row per CDR3 protein. Among under 350,000 distinct CDR3 sequences listed, 15% to 20% were seen once. The CDR3 consists of 12 residues. V lost 6 bases and J lost 7, with 13 bases in between. Germline V gene sequence: CDR1 MNHEY, CDR2 SMNVEV (reference sequence). There are a few counts of this clonotype. The antigen remains unidentified. Graves' hyperthyroidism was deemed stable given no ophthalmopathy progression within 18 months.

This TCR came from a woman between 50 and 59 years old with Graves' hyperthyroidism. Input material: blood. The chain has TRBV27 and TRBJ2-7; possible D gene TRBD2, 5 bases. In DNA, the CDR3 is TGTGCCAGCAGCTGGACCGGGGAGGAGCAGTACTTC. It yields the protein CASSWTGEEQYF.